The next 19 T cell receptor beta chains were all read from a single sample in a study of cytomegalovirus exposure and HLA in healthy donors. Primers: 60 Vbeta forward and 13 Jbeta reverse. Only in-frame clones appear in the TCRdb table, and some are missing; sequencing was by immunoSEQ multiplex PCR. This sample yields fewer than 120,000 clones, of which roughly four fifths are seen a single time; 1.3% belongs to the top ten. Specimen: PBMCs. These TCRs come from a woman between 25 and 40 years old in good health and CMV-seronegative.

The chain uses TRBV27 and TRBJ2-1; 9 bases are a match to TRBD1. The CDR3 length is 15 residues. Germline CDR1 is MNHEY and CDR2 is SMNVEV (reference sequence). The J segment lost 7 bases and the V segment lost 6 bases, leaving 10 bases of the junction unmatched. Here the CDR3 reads CASRAPGQGSNEQFF. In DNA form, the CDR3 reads TGTGCCAGCAGAGCACCGGGACAGGGATCAAATGAGCAGTTCTTC.

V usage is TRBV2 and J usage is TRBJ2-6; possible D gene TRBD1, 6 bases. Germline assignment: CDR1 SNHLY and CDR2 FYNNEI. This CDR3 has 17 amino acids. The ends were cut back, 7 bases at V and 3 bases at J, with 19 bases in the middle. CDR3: CASIPDSNSFGANVLTF. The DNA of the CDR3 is TGTGCCAGCATCCCGGACAGTAATAGTTTTGGGGCCAACGTCCTGACTTTC.

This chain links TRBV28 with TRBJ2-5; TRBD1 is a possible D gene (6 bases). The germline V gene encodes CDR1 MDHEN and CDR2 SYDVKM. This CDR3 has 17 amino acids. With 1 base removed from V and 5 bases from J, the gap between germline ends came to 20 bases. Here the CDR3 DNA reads TGTGCCAGCAGTTTATACCTCCGACAGGAATTAGGGGAGACCCAGTACTTC. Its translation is CASSLYLRQELGETQYF.

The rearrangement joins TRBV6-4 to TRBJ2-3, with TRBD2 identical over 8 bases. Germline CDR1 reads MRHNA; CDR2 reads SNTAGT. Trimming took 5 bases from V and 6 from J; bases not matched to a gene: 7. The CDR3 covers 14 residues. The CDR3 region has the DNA TGTGCCAGCAGTTTGACGGGGGGGCCGGATACGCAGTATTTT. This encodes CASSLTGGPDTQYF.

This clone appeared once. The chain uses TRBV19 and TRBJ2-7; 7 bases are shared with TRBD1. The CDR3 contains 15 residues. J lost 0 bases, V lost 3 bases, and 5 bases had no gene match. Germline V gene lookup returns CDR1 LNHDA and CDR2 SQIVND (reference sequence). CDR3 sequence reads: CASSMEGGPSYEQYF. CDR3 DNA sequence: TGTGCCAGTAGTATGGAAGGGGGCCCCTCCTACGAGCAGTACTTC.

In DNA, the CDR3 is TGTGCCAGCCGAGCAGGGGGAGGAACTAATGAAAAACTGTTTTTT. This gives the protein CASRAGGGTNEKLFF. This sequence joins TRBV6-6 and TRBJ1-4; TRBD1 agrees at 7 bases. Trimming cost V 8 bases and J 1 base; bases outside gene matches: 7. Germline V gene lookup returns CDR1 MNHNY and CDR2 SVGAGI (reference sequence). This CDR3 contains 15 residues.

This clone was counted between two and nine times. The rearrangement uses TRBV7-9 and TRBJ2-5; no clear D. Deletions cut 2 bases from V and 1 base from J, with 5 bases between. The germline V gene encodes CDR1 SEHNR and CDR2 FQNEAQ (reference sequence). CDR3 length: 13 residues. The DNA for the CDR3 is TGTGCCAGCAGCTTAACAGCCCAAGAGACCCAGTACTTC. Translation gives CASSLTAQETQYF.

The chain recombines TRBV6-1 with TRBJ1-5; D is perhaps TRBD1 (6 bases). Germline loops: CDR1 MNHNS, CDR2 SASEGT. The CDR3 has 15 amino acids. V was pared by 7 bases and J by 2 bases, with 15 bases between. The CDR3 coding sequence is TGTGCCAGCAACGGGGGGCCGACGGGCAATCAGCCCCAGCATTTT. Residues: CASNGGPTGNQPQHF.

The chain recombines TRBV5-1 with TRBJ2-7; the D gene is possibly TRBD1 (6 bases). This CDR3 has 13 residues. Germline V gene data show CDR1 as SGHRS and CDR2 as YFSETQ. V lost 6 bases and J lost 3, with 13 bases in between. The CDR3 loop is CASTAGQHYEQYF. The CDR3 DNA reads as TGCGCCAGCACCGCCGGACAGCACTACGAGCAGTACTTC.

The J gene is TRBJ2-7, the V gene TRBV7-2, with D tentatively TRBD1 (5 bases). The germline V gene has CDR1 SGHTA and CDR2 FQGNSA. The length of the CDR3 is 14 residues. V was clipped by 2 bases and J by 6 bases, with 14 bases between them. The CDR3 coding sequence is TGTGCCAGCAGCTTAAAGGGCGGCCAGGGCGAGCAGTACTTC. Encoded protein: CASSLKGGQGEQYF.

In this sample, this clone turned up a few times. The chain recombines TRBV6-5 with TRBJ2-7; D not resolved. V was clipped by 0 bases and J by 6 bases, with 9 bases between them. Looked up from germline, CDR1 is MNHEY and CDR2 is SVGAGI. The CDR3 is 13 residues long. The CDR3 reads CASSYSSFAEQYF. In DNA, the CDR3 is TGTGCCAGCAGTTACTCGAGTTTTGCCGAGCAGTACTTC.

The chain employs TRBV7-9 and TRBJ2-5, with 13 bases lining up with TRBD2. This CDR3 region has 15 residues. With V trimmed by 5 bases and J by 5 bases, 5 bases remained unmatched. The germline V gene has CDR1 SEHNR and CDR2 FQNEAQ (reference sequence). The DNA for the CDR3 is TGTGCCAGCAGCCCCGGGACTAGCGGGACGGAGACCCAGTACTTC. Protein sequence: CASSPGTSGTETQYF.

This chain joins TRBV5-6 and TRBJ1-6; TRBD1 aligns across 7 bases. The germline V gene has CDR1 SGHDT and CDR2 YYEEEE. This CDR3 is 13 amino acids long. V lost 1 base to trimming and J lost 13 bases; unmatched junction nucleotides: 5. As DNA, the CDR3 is TGTGCCAGCAGCTTGCCAACAGGGGTCCCCCTCCACTTT. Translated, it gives CASSLPTGVPLHF.

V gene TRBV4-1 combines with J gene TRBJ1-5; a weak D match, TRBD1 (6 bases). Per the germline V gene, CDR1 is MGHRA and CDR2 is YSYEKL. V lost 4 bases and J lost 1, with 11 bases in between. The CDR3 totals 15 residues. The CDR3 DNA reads TGCGCCAGCAGCCCCCAGACAGGAAGCAATCAGCCCCAGCATTTT. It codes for CASSPQTGSNQPQHF.

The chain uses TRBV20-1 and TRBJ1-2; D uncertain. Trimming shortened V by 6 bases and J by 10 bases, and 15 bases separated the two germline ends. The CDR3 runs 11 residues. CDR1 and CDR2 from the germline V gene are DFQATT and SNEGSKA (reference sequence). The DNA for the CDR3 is TGCAGTGCCCAAAAATCGGGAATCTACACCTTC. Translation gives CSAQKSGIYTF.

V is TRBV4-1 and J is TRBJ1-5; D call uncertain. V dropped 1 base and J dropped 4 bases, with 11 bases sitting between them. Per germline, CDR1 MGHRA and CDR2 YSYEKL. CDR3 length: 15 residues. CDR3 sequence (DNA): TGCGCCAGCAGCCAAGTTCCCCACGGGAATCAGCCCCAGCATTTT. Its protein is CASSQVPHGNQPQHF.

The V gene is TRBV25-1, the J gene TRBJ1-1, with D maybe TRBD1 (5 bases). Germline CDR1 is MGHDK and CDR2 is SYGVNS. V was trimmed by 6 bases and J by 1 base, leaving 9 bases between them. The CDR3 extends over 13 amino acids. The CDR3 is CASSKGANTEAFF. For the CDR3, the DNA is TGTGCCAGCAGCAAAGGGGCGAACACTGAAGCTTTCTTT.

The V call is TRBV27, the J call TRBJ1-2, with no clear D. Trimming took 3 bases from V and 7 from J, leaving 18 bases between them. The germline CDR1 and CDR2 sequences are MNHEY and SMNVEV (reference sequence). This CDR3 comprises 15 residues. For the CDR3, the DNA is TGTGCCAGCAGTTTCCGGCGACGAGAGGGTTTTGGCTACACCTTC. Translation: CASSFRRREGFGYTF.

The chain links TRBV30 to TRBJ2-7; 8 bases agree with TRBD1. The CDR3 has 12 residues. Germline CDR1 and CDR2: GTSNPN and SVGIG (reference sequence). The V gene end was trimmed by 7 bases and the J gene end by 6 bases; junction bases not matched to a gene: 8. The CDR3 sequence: CALRQGPGEQYF. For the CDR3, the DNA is TGTGCCTTAAGACAGGGGCCGGGCGAGCAGTACTTC.